One sample yielded the 19 T cell receptor beta chains listed below, sequenced in a study of cytomegalovirus exposure and HLA in healthy donors. Sequencing used immunoSEQ multiplex PCR; TCRdb keeps in-frame clones, though not all of them. The sample contains fewer than 250,000 clones, around 78% of which appear only once. Input material: PBMCs. The receptor set was obtained from a woman aged 18-30 years in good health and CMV-seronegative.

V and J are TRBV6-5 and TRBJ2-7; D might be TRBD1 or TRBD2, each matching 6 bases. V lost 6 bases and J lost 2, with 17 bases in between. This CDR3 has 15 amino acids. Germline V gene sequence: CDR1 MNHEY, CDR2 SVGAGI. CDR3 sequence (DNA): TGTGCCAGCAGCACTAGGACAGCGGGCACCTACGAGCAGTACTTC. Protein product: CASSTRTAGTYEQYF.

V usage is TRBV28 and J usage is TRBJ2-1; 7 nucleotides agree with TRBD1. J gave up 4 bases and V 5 bases, and 5 bases lay outside the gene matches. Per germline, CDR1 MDHEN and CDR2 SYDVKM. This CDR3 contains 14 residues. The CDR3 bases are TGTGCCAGCAGTACAGGACAGGATTACAATGAGCAGTTCTTC. It yields the protein CASSTGQDYNEQFF.

In its sample, this clone was seen once. The chain employs TRBV11-2 and TRBJ2-1, with 13 bases that match TRBD2. V trimming: 0 bases; J trimming: 6 bases; junction bases outside the gene matches: 5. Germline assignment: CDR1 SGHAT and CDR2 FQNNGV. The CDR3 length is 17 residues. The CDR3 bases are TGTGCCAGCAGCTTAGATCAGGGACTAGCGGGGAGCAATGAGCAGTTCTTC. It specifies CASSLDQGLAGSNEQFF.

The chain uses TRBV2 and TRBJ2-3; 12 bases line up with TRBD2. V shed 5 bases and J 4 bases; nucleotides not matched to a gene: 4. The germline CDR1 and CDR2 sequences are SNHLY and FYNNEI. The CDR3 totals 15 residues. CDR3 DNA: TGTGCCAGCAGTTTGACTAGCGGGGGCCCAGATACGCAGTATTTT. This gives the protein CASSLTSGGPDTQYF.

The chain carries TRBV30 and TRBJ2-1; TRBD2 is a possible D gene (5 bases). Per germline, CDR1 GTSNPN and CDR2 SVGIG (reference sequence). V was shortened by 0 bases and J by 10 bases, with 7 bases between the two germline ends. This CDR3 spans 11 amino acids. CDR3 loop: CAWSVRREQFF. CDR3 nucleotide sequence: TGTGCCTGGAGTGTTCGGAGGGAGCAGTTCTTC.

The CDR3 coding sequence is TGTGCCAGCAGCCCACAGGGGGCAGAGTACTATGGCTACACCTTC. Protein: CASSPQGAEYYGYTF. The rearrangement uses TRBV11-2 and TRBJ1-2; 9 bases agree with TRBD1. V dropped 5 bases and J dropped 3; count of bases not matched to a gene: 7. The CDR3 has 15 residues. Germline values: CDR1 SGHAT, CDR2 FQNNGV.

The rearrangement uses TRBV29-1 and TRBJ1-5, with unresolved D. The germline V gene encodes CDR1 SQVTM and CDR2 ANQGSEA. This CDR3 is built from 12 residues. V was cut by 6 bases and J by 2 bases, with 8 bases left in between. The CDR3 reads CSVADGNQPQHF. In DNA, the CDR3 is TGCAGCGTCGCGGACGGCAATCAGCCCCAGCATTTT.

This chain joins TRBV29-1 and TRBJ1-2; D is undetermined. The CDR3 runs to 16 residues. CDR1 and CDR2 (germline): SQVTM, ANQGSEA. V was clipped by 6 bases and J by 8 bases, with 28 bases between them. In DNA, the CDR3 is TGCAGCGTCCACCGGAACTTCAGAGATCCGGTGGGGGGCTACACCTTC. This sequence encodes CSVHRNFRDPVGGYTF.

The chain combines TRBV15 with TRBJ1-2; D is unclear. This CDR3 is built from 13 residues. V lost 0 bases and J 7 bases, leaving 9 bases between the germline ends. Germline assignment: CDR1 LNHNV and CDR2 YYDKDF (reference sequence). The CDR3 DNA is TGTGCCACCAGCAGAGATCTAGGCTCTGGCTACACCTTC. It yields the protein CATSRDLGSGYTF.

The J gene is TRBJ2-7, the V gene TRBV15; no definite D call. Germline loops: CDR1 LNHNV, CDR2 YYDKDF (reference sequence). This CDR3 is 13 amino acids long. Trimming stripped 0 bases from V and 6 bases from J, with 9 bases between. The CDR3 protein is CATSRDRWVEQYF. Written as DNA, the CDR3 is TGTGCCACCAGCAGAGATCGTTGGGTCGAGCAGTACTTC.

V and J are TRBV2 and TRBJ2-7, with TRBD1 matching over 7 bases. Germline CDR1 and CDR2: SNHLY and FYNNEI. The CDR3 spans 14 residues. V dropped 7 bases and J dropped 3; count of bases not matched to a gene: 9. For the CDR3, the DNA is TGTGCCAGCACCCAAGGACAGGTTCTCTACGAGCAGTACTTC. It specifies CASTQGQVLYEQYF.

V is TRBV11-1 and J is TRBJ2-1; 8 positions agree with TRBD2. The CDR3 has 17 amino acids. Trimming took 5 bases from V and 0 from J; bases not matched to a gene: 9. The germline gives CDR1 SGHAT, CDR2 FQDESV (reference sequence). CDR3 amino acids: CASSPWGAGGSYNEQFF. CDR3 bases: TGTGCCAGCAGCCCATGGGGGGCGGGAGGCTCCTACAATGAGCAGTTCTTC.

J is TRBJ1-1 and V is TRBV30; no reliable D call. Trimming cost V 3 bases and J 5 bases, with 28 bases left between them. Germline V lookup: CDR1 GTSNPN, CDR2 SVGIG (reference sequence). The CDR3 spans 18 residues. The CDR3, as DNA: TGTGCCTGGAGCCCCCGGGCCGGACTCCCCCAACTGAGGACTGAAGCTTTCTTT. Amino acids: CAWSPRAGLPQLRTEAFF.

The rearrangement uses TRBV7-2 and TRBJ2-7; the D gene is possibly TRBD1 (5 bases). The CDR3 spans 14 residues. Between the trimmed V and J ends, which lost 6 bases and 0 bases, there was a span of 12 bases. The germline gives CDR1 SGHTA, CDR2 FQGNSA. The CDR3: CASSSDSSSYEQYF. The CDR3 DNA reads TGTGCCAGCAGTTCTGACAGTAGCTCCTACGAGCAGTACTTC.

This chain uses TRBV30 with TRBJ1-4; D unresolved. V lost 1 base, J lost 8 bases, and 11 bases lay in between. The CDR3 totals 13 residues. From germline, CDR1 is GTSNPN and CDR2 SVGIG (reference sequence). CDR3 DNA: TGTGCCTGGAGTGCCGATCCGGGGGAAAAACTGTTTTTT. Its protein is CAWSADPGEKLFF.

This chain uses TRBV4-1 with TRBJ1-5, with 8 bases aligning to TRBD1. The CDR3 covers 14 residues. Germline CDR1 and CDR2: MGHRA and YSYEKL. Germline trimming cut 3 bases from V and 7 bases from J; bases unmatched to any gene: 5. As DNA, the CDR3 is TGCGCCAGCAGCCAGACAGGGGAGAAACAGCCCCAGCATTTT. This gives the protein CASSQTGEKQPQHF.

This clone came up once. V and J are TRBV2 and TRBJ2-3, with no clear D. The CDR3 has 13 residues. Trimming removed 3 bases from V and 2 bases from J, with 6 bases in between. Germline V gives CDR1 SNHLY, CDR2 FYNNEI. The CDR3 sequence is CASSDTYTDTQYF. The DNA of the CDR3 is TGTGCCAGCAGTGACACATACACAGATACGCAGTATTTT.

The chain recombines TRBV9 with TRBJ2-1; D is unclear. V lost 4 bases to trimming and J lost 0 bases, with 11 bases between them. This CDR3 is 15 amino acids long. Per the germline V gene, CDR1 is SGDLS and CDR2 is YYNGEE. In DNA, the CDR3 is TGTGCCAGCAGCCCTCTAGGATACTCCTACAATGAGCAGTTCTTC. It codes for CASSPLGYSYNEQFF. The entire variable domain, with the rest obtained from reference TRBV9 and TRBJ2-1, is as follows: DSGVTQTPKHLITATGQRVTLRCSPRSGDLSVYWYQQSLDQGLQFLIQYYNGEERAKGNILERFSAQQFPDLHSELNLSSLELGDSALYFCASSPLGYSYNEQFFGPGTRLTVL.

In this sample, this clone turned up a few times. The gene calls are TRBV5-1 and TRBJ1-6, with TRBD1 identical over 7 bases. Germline V lookup: CDR1 SGHRS, CDR2 YFSETQ. V lost 3 bases, J lost 8 bases, and 5 bases stayed unmatched. This CDR3 region has 14 residues. The CDR3 reads CASSSTGSDSPLHF. CDR3 coding DNA: TGCGCCAGCAGCTCGACAGGGTCGGATTCACCCCTCCACTTT. Full variable domain (rest looked up from reference TRBV5-1 and TRBJ1-6): KAGVTQTPRYLIKTRGQQVTLSCSPISGHRSVSWYQQTPGQGLQFLFEYFSETQRNKGNFPGRFSGRQFSNSRSEMNVSTLELGDSALYLCASSSTGSDSPLHFGNGTRLTVT.